The following is a T cell receptor (beta chain) sequence with its context. This record belongs to a study of blood T cell repertoires in COVID-19. Study-wide context: The samples span acute and convalescent COVID-19 from the United States, Italy and Spain. T cells, B-cell-depleted T cells, or PBMCs supplied cDNA or gDNA.

The CDR3 has 14 residues. Germline CDR1 is ENHRY and CDR2 is SYGVKD. V was pared by 1 base and J by 7 bases, with 11 bases between. In the authors' workflow: Scientists estimated how many nucleated cells there were by amplifying reference gene primers. Here immunoSEQ multiplex PCR was the method, and the copy in TCRdb shows in-frame clones only, minus some. V, J and clone size were drawn from that table, and D and trimming were deduced from the DNA. In the table there are about 140,000 clones, roughly 80% of which are singletons. The chain combines TRBV10-3 with TRBJ2-1; maybe TRBD1 (6 bases). Material for sequencing was peripheral blood. This sequence was found in a man between 60 and 70 years old who had recovered from COVID-19. DNA for the CDR3: TGTGCCATCAGTGAGTTCGGACAGACAAATGAGCAGTTCTTC. Translated, it gives CAISEFGQTNEQFF.